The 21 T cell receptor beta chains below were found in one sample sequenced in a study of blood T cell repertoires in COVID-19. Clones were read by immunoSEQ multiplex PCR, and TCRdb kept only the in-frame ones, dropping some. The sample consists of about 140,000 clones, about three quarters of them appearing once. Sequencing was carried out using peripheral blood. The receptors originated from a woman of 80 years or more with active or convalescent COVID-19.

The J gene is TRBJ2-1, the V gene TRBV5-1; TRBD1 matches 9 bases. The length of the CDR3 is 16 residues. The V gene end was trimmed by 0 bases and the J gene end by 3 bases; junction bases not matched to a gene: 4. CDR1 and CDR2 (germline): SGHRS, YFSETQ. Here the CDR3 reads CASSLAGTGFYNEQFF. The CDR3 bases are TGCGCCAGCAGCTTGGCCGGGACAGGGTTCTACAATGAGCAGTTCTTC.

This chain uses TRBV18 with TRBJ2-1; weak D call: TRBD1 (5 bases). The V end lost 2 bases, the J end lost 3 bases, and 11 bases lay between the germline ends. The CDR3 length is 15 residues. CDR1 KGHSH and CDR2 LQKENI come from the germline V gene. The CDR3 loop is CASSPERQSYNEQFF. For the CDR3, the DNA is TGTGCCAGCTCACCAGAGAGACAGAGCTACAATGAGCAGTTCTTC.

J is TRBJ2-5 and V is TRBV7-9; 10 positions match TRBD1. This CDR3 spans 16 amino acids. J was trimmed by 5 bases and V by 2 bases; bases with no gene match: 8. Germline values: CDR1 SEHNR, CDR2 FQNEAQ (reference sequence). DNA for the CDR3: TGTGCCAGCAGCTTACTCGGGACAGGGGATGCGGAGACCCAGTACTTC. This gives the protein CASSLLGTGDAETQYF.

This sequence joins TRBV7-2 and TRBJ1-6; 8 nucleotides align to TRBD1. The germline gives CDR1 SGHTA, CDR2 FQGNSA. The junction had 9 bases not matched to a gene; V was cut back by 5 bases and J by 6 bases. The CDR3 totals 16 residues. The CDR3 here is CASSPQGALANSPLHF. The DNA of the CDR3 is TGTGCCAGCAGCCCTCAGGGGGCGCTTGCTAATTCACCCCTCCACTTT.

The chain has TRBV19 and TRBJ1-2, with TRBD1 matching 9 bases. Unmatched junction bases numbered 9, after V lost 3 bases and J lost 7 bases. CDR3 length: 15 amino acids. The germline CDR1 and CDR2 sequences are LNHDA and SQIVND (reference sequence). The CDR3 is CASSMRTGEVGGYTF. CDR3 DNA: TGTGCCAGTAGTATGCGGACAGGGGAAGTAGGTGGCTACACCTTC.

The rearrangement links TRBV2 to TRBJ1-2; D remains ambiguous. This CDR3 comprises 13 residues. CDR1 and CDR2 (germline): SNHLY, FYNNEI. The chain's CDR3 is CALAVGSGYGYTF. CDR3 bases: TGTGCGCTAGCAGTGGGGTCGGGCTATGGCTACACCTTC.

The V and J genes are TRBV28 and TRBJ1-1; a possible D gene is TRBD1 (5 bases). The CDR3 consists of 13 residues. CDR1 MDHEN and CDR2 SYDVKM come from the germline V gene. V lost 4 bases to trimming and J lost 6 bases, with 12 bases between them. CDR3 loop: CASSSGIWAEAFF. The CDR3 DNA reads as TGTGCCAGCAGTTCAGGGATTTGGGCTGAAGCTTTCTTT.

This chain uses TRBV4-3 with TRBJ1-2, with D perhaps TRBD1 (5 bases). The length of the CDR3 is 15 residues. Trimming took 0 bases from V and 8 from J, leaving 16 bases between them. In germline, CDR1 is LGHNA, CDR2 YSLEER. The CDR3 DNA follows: TGCGCCAGCAGCCAAGATGACAGTACCTTAGACGGCTACACCTTC. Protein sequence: CASSQDDSTLDGYTF.

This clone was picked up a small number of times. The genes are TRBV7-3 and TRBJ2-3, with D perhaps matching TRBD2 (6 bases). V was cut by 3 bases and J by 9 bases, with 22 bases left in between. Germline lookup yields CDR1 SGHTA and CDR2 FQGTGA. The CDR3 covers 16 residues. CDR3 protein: CASSFSGDPGGRTQYF. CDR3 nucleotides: TGTGCCAGCAGCTTCTCGGGGGACCCAGGAGGTAGGACGCAGTATTTT.

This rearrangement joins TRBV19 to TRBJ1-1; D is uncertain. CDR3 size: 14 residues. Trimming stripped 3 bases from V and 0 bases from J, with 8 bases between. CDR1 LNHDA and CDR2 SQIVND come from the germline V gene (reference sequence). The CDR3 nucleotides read TGTGCCAGTAGTATCGTGGCCTTGAACACTGAAGCTTTCTTT. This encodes CASSIVALNTEAFF.

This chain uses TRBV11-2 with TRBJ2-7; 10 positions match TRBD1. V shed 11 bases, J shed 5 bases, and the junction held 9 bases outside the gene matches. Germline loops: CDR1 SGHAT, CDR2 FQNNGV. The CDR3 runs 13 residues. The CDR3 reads CADLRQGANEQYF. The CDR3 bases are TGTGCCGATCTGAGACAGGGGGCCAACGAGCAGTACTTC.

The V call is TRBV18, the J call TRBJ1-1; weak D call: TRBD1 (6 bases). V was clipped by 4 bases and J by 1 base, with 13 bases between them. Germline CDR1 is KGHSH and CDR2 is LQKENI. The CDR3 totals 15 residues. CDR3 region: CASSRAADRNTEAFF. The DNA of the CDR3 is TGTGCCAGCTCACGTGCAGCGGACAGGAACACTGAAGCTTTCTTT.

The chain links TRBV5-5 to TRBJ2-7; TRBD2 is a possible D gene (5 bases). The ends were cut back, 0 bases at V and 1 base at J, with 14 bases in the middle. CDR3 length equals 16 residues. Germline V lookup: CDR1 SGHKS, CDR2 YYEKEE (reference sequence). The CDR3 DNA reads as TGTGCCAGCAGCTTGGCCCTAGGAGGCTTTTCCTACGAGCAGTACTTC. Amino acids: CASSLALGGFSYEQYF.

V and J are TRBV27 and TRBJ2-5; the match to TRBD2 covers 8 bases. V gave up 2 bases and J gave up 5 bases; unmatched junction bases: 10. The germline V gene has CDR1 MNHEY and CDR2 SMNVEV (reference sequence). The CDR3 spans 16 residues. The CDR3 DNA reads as TGTGCCAGCAGTTTAAAGGCGGGGGGAGAGCTCGAGACCCAGTACTTC. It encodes CASSLKAGGELETQYF.

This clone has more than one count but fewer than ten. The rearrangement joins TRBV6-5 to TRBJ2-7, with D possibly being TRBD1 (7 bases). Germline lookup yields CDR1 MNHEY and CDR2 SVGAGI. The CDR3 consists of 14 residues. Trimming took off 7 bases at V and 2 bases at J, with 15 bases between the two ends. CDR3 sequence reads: CASTGGTATYEQYF. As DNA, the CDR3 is TGTGCCAGCACCGGCGGGACAGCTACCTACGAGCAGTACTTC.

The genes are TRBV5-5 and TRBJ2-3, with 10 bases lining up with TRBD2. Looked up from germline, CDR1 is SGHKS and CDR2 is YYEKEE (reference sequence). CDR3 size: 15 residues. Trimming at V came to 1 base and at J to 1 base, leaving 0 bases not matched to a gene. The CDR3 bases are TGTGCCAGCAGCTTGACTAGCGGGGGCACAGATACGCAGTATTTT. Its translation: CASSLTSGGTDTQYF. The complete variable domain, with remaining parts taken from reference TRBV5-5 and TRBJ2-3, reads DAGVTQSPTHLIKTRGQQVTLRCSPISGHKSVSWYQQVLGQGPQFIFQYYEKEERGRGNFPDRFSARQFPNYSSELNVNALLLGDSALYLCASSLTSGGTDTQYFGPGTRLTVL.

In DNA form, the CDR3 reads TGTGCCAGCCGATTCGGTCTCGGTAAGTACTTC. This gives the protein CASRFGLGKYF. The chain has TRBV6-1 and TRBJ2-7; D gene unclear. Germline V lookup: CDR1 MNHNS, CDR2 SASEGT. V lost 8 bases, J lost 11 bases, and 16 bases lay in between. This CDR3 has 11 amino acids.

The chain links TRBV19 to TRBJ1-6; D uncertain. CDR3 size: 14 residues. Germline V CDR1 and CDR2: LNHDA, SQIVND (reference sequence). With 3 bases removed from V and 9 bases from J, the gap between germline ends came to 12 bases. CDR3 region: CASSMARGFSPLHF. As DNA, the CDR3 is TGTGCCAGTAGTATGGCTCGAGGGTTTTCACCCCTCCACTTT.

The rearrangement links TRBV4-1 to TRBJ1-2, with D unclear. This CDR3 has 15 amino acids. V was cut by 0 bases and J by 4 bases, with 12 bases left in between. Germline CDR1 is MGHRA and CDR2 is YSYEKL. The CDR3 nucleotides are TGCGCCAGCAGCCAAGAACGGGGTCTCACCTATGGCTACACCTTC. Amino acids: CASSQERGLTYGYTF.

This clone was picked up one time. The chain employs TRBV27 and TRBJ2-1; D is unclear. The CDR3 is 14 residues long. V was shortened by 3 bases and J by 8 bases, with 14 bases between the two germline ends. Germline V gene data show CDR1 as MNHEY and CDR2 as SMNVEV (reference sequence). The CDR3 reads CASSLVPEYYEQFF. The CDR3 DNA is TGTGCCAGCAGTTTGGTACCCGAATACTATGAGCAGTTCTTC.

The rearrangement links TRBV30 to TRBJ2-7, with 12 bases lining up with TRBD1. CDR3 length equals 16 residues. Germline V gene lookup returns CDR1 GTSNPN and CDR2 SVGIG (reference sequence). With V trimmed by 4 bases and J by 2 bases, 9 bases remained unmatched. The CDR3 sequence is CAWIDPGTGGAYEQYF. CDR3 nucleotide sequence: TGTGCCTGGATAGATCCCGGGACAGGGGGCGCCTACGAGCAGTACTTC.